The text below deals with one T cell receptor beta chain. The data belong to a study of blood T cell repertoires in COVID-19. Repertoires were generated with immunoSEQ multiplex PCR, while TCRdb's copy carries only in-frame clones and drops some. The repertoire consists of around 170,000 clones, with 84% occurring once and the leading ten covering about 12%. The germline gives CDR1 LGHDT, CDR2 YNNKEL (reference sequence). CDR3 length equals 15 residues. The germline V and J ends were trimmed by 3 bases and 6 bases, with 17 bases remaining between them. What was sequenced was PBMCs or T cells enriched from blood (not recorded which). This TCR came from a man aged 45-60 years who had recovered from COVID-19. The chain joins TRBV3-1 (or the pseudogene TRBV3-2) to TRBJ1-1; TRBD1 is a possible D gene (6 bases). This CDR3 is CASSQPGTSRAEAFF. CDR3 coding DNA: TGTGCCAGCAGCCAGCCCGGGACATCGCGGGCTGAAGCTTTCTTT.